The present TCR beta chain was sequenced within a study of blood T cells in healthy people across ages. Overall study: About one barcoded beta molecule per two T cells came from capture by template switching. Study results and limitations: Both higher diversity and more naive CD4+ cells marked long-lived donors when set against aged donors. No conclusive comparison of naive versus antigen-experienced cells was possible with unsorted PBMCs.

This clonotype occurred a few times. Antigen: not known. Between the trimmed V and J ends, which lost 3 bases and 0 bases, there was a span of 8 bases. This CDR3 is built from 15 residues. CDR1 is LGHNA, CDR2 YSLEER, per germline. Primed by a sample-barcoded 5' primer and a J-beta primer mix, a second PCR proceeded for roughly 6 to 12 cycles. The template-switch adaptor, which had 12 random nucleotides, put a tag on each cDNA molecule. TCRdb re-derived calls from the 5' RACE reads in MiXCR, one entry per CDR3 protein. Altogether 1.8 million or so distinct CDR3 sequences are present, 35% to 50% being singletons, with the ten largest covering under 30%.

Sequences were obtained from blood. The chain couples TRBV4-3 to TRBJ2-2; no reliable D call. This receptor was taken from a human donor in good health. CDR3 nucleotides: TGCGCCAGCAGCCAGAAACCGTCGAACACCGGGGAGCTGTTTTTT. It yields the protein CASSQKPSNTGELFF.